Below, 3 T cell receptor beta chains from the same sample are listed, as sequenced in a study of T cell responses to AZD1222 COVID-19 vaccine. Clones were sequenced by immunoSEQ multiplex PCR, and TCRdb holds only the in-frame ones, with some missing. Here the sample spans 110,000 to 150,000 clones, about 92% being singletons. The source material was peripheral blood, sampled 28 days after the second AZD1222 dose. The receptors were gathered from an adult who received the AZD1222 COVID-19 vaccine.

The count of this clone is one. The V and J genes are TRBV7-3 and TRBJ2-3; D gene ambiguous. Trimming cost V 3 bases and J 1 base, with 11 bases left between them. CDR3 length: 15 amino acids. Germline CDR1 SGHTA, CDR2 FQGTGA. The CDR3 region has the DNA TGTGCCAGCAGCTTTGCAGGAGCCCGCACAGATACGCAGTATTTT. Translating gives CASSFAGARTDTQYF.

The chain recombines TRBV19 with TRBJ1-2, with 7 bases that match TRBD1. With V trimmed by 3 bases and J by 3 bases, 7 bases remained unmatched. CDR1 is LNHDA and CDR2 is SQIVND in the germline V gene (reference sequence). The CDR3 consists of 15 residues. CDR3 DNA sequence: TGTGCCAGTAGTATTTCGCGCAGGGGGGACTATGGCTACACCTTC. This gives the protein CASSISRRGDYGYTF.

This chain joins TRBV6-2 or TRBV6-3 and TRBJ2-7, with 10 bases that match TRBD2. CDR3 length: 15 amino acids. Germline V gene data show CDR1 as MNHEY and CDR2 as SVGEGT. V shed 4 bases, J shed 8 bases, and the junction held 11 bases outside the gene matches. CDR3 sequence (DNA): TGTGCCAGCAGTTTAGGACTAGCGGCAGCAATAAAGCAGTACTTC. Translated: CASSLGLAAAIKQYF.